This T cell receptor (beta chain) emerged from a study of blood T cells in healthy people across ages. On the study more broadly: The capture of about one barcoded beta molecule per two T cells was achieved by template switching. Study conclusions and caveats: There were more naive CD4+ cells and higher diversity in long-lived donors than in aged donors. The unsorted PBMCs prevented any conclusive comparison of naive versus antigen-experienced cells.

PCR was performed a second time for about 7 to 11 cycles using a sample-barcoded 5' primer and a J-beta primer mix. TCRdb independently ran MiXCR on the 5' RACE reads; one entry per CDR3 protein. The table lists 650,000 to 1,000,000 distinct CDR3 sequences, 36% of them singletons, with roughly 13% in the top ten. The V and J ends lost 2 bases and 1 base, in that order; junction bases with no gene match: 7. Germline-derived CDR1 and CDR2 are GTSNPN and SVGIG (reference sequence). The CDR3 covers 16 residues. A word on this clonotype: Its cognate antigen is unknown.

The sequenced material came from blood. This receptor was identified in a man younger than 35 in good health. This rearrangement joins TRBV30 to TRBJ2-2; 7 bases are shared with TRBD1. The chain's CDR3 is CAWSPWDSLNTGELFF. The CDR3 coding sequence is TGTGCCTGGAGTCCATGGGACAGTCTGAACACCGGGGAGCTGTTTTTT.